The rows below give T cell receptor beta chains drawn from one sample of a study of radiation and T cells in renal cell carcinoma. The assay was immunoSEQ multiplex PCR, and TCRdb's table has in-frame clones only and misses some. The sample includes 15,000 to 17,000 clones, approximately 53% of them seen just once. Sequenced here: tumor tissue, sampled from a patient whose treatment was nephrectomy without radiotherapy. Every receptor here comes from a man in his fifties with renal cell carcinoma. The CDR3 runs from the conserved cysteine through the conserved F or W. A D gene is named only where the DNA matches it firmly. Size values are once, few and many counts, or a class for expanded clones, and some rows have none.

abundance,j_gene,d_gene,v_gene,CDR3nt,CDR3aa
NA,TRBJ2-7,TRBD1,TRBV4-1,TGCGCCAGCAGCCAAGTATTGGCAGGGGGTGACTACGAGCAGTACTTC,CASSQVLAGGDYEQYF
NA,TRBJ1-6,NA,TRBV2,TGTGCCAGCAGTCCTACACCGTTACCCAATTCACCCCTCCACTTT,CASSPTPLPNSPLHF
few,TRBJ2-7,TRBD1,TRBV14,TGTGCCAGCAGCCAGGGGACAGTTTTATACGAGCAGTACTTC,CASSQGTVLYEQYF
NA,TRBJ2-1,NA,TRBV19,TGTGCCAGTAGTACCGGCGGTTACAATGAGCAGTTCTTC,CASSTGGYNEQFF
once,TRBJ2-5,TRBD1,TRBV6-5,TGTGCCAGCAGTTTGCCCGGGACAGAGCAAGAGACCCAGTACTTC,CASSLPGTEQETQYF
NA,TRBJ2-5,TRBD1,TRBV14,TGTGCCAGCAGCCTATGGACAGGGGCGAAGACCCAGTACTTC,CASSLWTGAKTQYF
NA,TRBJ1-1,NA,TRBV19,TGTGCCAGTAGTCCCCGGACAGCCATGAACACTGAAGCTTTCTTT,CASSPRTAMNTEAFF
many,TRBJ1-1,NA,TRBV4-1,TGCGCCAGCAGCCCTCGGGGGGGTGGTCTGAACACTGAAGCTTTCTTT,CASSPRGGGLNTEAFF
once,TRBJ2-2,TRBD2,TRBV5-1,TGCGCCAGCAGCTTGTTACCTTCGGGGACTAGCGGGAGTAACGGGGAGCTGTTTTTT,CASSLLPSGTSGSNGELFF
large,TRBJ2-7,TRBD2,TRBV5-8,TGTGCCAGCAGCTTGGAGATAGCGGGGGGCCTGGAGCAGTACTTC,CASSLEIAGGLEQYF
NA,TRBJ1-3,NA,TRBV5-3,TGTGCCAGCAGCTCCTCGGGCCTTACTTCGGTACCCATATATTTT,CASSSSGLTSVPIYF
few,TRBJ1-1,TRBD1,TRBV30,TGTGCCTGGAGTGTTGGGATGACAGGGGTGGGTGAAGCTTTCTTT,CAWSVGMTGVGEAFF
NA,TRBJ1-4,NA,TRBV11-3,TGTGCCAGCAGCTTAGCCGGGACGGACTTAAATGAAAAACTGTTTTTT,CASSLAGTDLNEKLFF
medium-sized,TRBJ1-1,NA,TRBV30,TGTGCCTGGACCTTGGCAAACACTGAAGCTTTCTTT,CAWTLANTEAFF
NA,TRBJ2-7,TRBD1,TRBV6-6,TGTGCCAGCAGTTCCTCTGGGGACAGGGGGCAGTACTTC,CASSSSGDRGQYF
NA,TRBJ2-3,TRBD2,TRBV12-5,TGTGCTAGTGGGCTAGCGGGAGGGCCCACAGATACGCAGTATTTT,CASGLAGGPTDTQYF
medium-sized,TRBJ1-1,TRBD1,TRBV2,TGTGCCAGCAGTGGGCTAACGGGACAGATGTTGAACACTGAAGCTTTCTTT,CASSGLTGQMLNTEAFF
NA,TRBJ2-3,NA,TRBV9,TGTGCCAGCAGCGTAGAGCGGAGACAGACAGATACGCAGTATTTT,CASSVERRQTDTQYF
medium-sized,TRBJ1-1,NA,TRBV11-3,TGTGCCAGCCGGATCGGGGGGAACACTGAAGCTTTCTTT,CASRIGGNTEAFF
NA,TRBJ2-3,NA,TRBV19,TGTGCCAGTAGTATTCGGGCTAGCGCAGATACGCAGTATTTT,CASSIRASADTQYF